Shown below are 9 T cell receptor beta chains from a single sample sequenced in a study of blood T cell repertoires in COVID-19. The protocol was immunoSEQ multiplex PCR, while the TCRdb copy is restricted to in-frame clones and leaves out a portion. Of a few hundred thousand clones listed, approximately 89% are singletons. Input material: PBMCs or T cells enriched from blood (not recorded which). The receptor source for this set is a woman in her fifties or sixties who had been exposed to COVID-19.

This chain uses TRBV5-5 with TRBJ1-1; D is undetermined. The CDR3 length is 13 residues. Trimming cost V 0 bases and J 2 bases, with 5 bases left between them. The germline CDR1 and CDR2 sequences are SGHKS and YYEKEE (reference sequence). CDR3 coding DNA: TGTGCCAGCAGCTTGGCAGGAAACACTGAAGCTTTCTTT. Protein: CASSLAGNTEAFF.

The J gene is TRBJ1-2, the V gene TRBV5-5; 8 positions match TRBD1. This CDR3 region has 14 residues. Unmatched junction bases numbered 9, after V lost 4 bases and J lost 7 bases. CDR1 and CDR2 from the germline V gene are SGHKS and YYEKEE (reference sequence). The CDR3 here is CASSNWDRLFGYTF. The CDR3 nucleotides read TGTGCCAGCAGCAATTGGGACAGGTTATTTGGCTACACCTTC.

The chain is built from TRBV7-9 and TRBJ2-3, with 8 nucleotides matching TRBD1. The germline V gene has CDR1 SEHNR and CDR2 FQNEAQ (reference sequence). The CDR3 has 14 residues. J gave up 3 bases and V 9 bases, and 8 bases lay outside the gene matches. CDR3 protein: CASSPRGRTDTQYF. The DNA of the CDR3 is TGTGCCAGTAGTCCCAGGGGGCGGACAGATACGCAGTATTTT.

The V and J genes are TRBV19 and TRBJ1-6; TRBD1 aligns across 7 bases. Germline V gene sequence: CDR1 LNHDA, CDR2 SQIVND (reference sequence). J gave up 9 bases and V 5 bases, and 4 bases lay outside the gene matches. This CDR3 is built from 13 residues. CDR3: CASSSGGSSPLHF. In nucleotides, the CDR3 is TGTGCCAGTAGTTCAGGGGGAAGTTCACCCCTCCACTTT. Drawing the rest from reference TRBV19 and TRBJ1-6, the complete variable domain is DGGITQSPKYLFRKEGQNVTLSCEQNLNHDAMYWYRQDPGQGLRLIYYSQIVNDFQKGDIAEGYSVSREKKESFPLTVTSAQKNPTAFYLCASSSGGSSPLHFGNGTRLTVT.

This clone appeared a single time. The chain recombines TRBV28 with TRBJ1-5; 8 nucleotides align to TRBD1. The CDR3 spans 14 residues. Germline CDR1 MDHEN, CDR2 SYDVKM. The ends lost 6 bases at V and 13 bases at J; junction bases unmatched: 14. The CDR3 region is CASSPYLSGGNQHF. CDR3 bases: TGTGCCAGCAGCCCTTACCTGTCAGGGGGCAATCAGCATTTT.

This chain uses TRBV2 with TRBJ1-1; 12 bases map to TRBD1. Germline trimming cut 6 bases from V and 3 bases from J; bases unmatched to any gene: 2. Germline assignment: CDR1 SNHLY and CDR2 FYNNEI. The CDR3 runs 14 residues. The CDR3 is CASSGTGGYTEAFF. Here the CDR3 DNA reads TGTGCCAGCAGCGGGACAGGGGGCTACACTGAAGCTTTCTTT.

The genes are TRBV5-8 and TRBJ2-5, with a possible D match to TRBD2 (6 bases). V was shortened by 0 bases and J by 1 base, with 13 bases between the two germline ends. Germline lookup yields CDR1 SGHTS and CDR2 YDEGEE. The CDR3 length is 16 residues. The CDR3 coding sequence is TGTGCCAGCAGCTTGGCTATAAGGACTATCCAAGAGACCCAGTACTTC. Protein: CASSLAIRTIQETQYF.

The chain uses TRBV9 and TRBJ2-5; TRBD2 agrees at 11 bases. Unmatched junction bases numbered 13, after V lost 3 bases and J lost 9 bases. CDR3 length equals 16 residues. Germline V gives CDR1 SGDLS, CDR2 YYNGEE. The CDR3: CASSASGLAAREAQYF. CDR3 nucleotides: TGTGCCAGCAGCGCGTCGGGACTAGCGGCTCGGGAGGCCCAGTACTTC.

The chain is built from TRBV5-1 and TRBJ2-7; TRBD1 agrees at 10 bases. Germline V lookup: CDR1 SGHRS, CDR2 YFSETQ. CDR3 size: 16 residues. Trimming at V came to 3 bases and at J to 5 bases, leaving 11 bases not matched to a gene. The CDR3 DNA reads TGCGCCAGCAGCTCTGAAGGGACAGGGGATCGCCACGAGCAGTACTTC. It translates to CASSSEGTGDRHEQYF.